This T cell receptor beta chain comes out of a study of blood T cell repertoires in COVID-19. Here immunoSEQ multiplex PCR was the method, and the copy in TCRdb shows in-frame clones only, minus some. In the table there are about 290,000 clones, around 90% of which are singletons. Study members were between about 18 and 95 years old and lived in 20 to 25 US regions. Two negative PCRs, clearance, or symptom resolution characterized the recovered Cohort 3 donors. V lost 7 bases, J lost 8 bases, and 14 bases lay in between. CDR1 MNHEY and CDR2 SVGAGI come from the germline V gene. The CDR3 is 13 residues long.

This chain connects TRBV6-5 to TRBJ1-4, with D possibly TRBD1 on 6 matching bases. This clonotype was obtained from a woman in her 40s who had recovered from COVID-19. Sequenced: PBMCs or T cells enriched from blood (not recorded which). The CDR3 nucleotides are TGTGCCAGCACCTCCCAGGGGCGAGAAAAACTGTTTTTT. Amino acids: CASTSQGREKLFF.